Sequencing of this TCR beta chain was carried out in a study of OX40 agonist ivuxolimab in advanced cancers. The assay was immunoSEQ multiplex PCR, and TCRdb's table has in-frame clones only and misses some. The sample lists 55,000 to 65,000 clones; 92% were seen once. This CDR3 is built from 13 residues. Germline V CDR1 and CDR2: ENHRY, SYGVKD. V lost 10 bases and J lost 7, with 17 bases in between. The specimen comprised CD4+ or CD8+ T cells sorted from blood, sampled in a trial of the OX40 agonist ivuxolimab. The chain is built from TRBV10-3 and TRBJ2-1, with D maybe TRBD2 (6 bases). The receptor was derived from an adult with an advanced solid tumor such as melanoma, head and neck, liver or kidney cancer. The CDR3 region has the DNA TGTGCCAGCGGGGCAGGTGCAGCAAATGAGCAGTTCTTC. Translating it yields CASGAGAANEQFF.